The 9 T cell receptor beta chains below were found in one sample sequenced in a study of PD-L1 blockade in urothelial cancer. Only in-frame clones appear in the TCRdb table, and some are missing; sequencing was by immunoSEQ multiplex PCR. The data hold 80,000 to 130,000 clones, with roughly nine tenths observed a single time. This sample comprised PBMCs, obtained around atezolizumab (anti-PD-L1) treatment. These receptors came from a woman older than 75 with urothelial cancer.

V and J are TRBV14 and TRBJ2-7; the D gene is possibly TRBD1 (6 bases). Germline V gene lookup returns CDR1 SGHDN and CDR2 FVKESK. The ends were cut back, 2 bases at V and 3 bases at J, with 11 bases in the middle. This CDR3 contains 14 residues. The CDR3 sequence is CASSQMRGGYEQYF. The CDR3 DNA reads as TGTGCCAGCAGCCAAATGCGAGGGGGCTACGAGCAGTACTTC.

The CDR3 nucleotides are TGTGCCAGCAAGGGACTAGCGGGTGGAAGCTCCTACAATGAGCAGTTCTTC. Protein product: CASKGLAGGSSYNEQFF. The chain carries TRBV2 and TRBJ2-1; 12 bases fit TRBD2. Unmatched junction bases numbered 7, after V lost 7 bases and J lost 0 bases. The germline CDR1 and CDR2 sequences are SNHLY and FYNNEI. CDR3 length: 17 residues.

In its sample, this clone was seen once. The chain uses TRBV27 and TRBJ1-4; the D gene is possibly TRBD1 (5 bases). In germline, CDR1 is MNHEY, CDR2 SMNVEV (reference sequence). This CDR3 region has 18 residues. Deletions cut 2 bases from V and 0 bases from J, with 16 bases between. The CDR3 sequence: CASSLVRQGLATNEKLFF. CDR3 in DNA: TGTGCCAGCAGTTTAGTCCGGCAGGGACTAGCAACTAATGAAAAACTGTTTTTT.

The rearrangement uses TRBV5-1 and TRBJ2-3; D might be TRBD2 (6 bases). The CDR3 consists of 15 residues. Trimming shortened V by 1 base and J by 3 bases, and 12 bases separated the two germline ends. Germline CDR1 is SGHRS and CDR2 is YFSETQ. The CDR3 DNA sequence: TGCGCCAGCAGCTTGCCGGGAGCTGGGACAGATACGCAGTATTTT. Translating gives CASSLPGAGTDTQYF.

The chain couples TRBV6-1 to TRBJ2-7, with 10 bases fitting TRBD1. The length of the CDR3 is 16 residues. Germline trimming cut 4 bases from V and 2 bases from J; bases unmatched to any gene: 8. CDR1 and CDR2 from the germline V gene are MNHNS and SASEGT. CDR3: CASSAAGTGVPYEQYF. The CDR3 region has the DNA TGTGCCAGCAGTGCAGCCGGGACAGGGGTACCCTACGAGCAGTACTTC.

This rearrangement joins TRBV15 to TRBJ2-2, with D perhaps matching TRBD2 (6 bases). There are 14 residues in the CDR3. Trimming removed 8 bases from V and 3 bases from J, with 13 bases in between. Per the germline V gene, CDR1 is LNHNV and CDR2 is YYDKDF (reference sequence). CDR3 coding DNA: TGTGCCACCGGCGGGATCGTGCACACCGGGGAGCTGTTTTTT. As protein: CATGGIVHTGELFF.

V usage is TRBV29-1 and J usage is TRBJ2-5; the D gene is possibly TRBD2 (7 bases). The CDR3 spans 12 residues. The germline V gene encodes CDR1 SQVTM and CDR2 ANQGSEA. Between the trimmed V and J ends, which lost 8 bases and 4 bases, there was a span of 14 bases. The CDR3, as DNA: TGCAGCTGGGGGCCGGGGGGAGAGACCCAGTACTTC. It specifies CSWGPGGETQYF. Using reference TRBV29-1 and TRBJ2-5 for the parts outside the CDR3, the full variable domain is SAVISQKPSRDICQRGTSLTIQCQVDSQVTMMFWYRQQPGQSLTLIATANQGSEATYESGFVIDKFPISRPNLTFSTLTVSNMSPEDSSIYLCSWGPGGETQYFGPGTRLLVL.

The rearrangement uses TRBV30 and TRBJ2-7; D is ambiguous. The germline CDR1 and CDR2 sequences are GTSNPN and SVGIG (reference sequence). V lost 5 bases to trimming and J lost 0 bases, with 8 bases between them. CDR3 size: 12 residues. CDR3 loop: CAWGRSSYEQYF. The CDR3 nucleotides are TGTGCCTGGGGAAGGAGCTCCTACGAGCAGTACTTC.

This clone has only one observation. This sequence joins TRBV5-1 and TRBJ2-1; 9 bases agree with TRBD2. The CDR3 is made up of 18 amino acids. The V gene's germline CDR1 is SGHRS and CDR2 YFSETQ. V shed 4 bases and J 5 bases; nucleotides not matched to a gene: 16. The CDR3 nucleotides read TGCGCCAGCAGCCTAAACCCCCCATCTAGCGGGACCGACAATGAGCAGTTCTTC. Its translation: CASSLNPPSSGTDNEQFF.